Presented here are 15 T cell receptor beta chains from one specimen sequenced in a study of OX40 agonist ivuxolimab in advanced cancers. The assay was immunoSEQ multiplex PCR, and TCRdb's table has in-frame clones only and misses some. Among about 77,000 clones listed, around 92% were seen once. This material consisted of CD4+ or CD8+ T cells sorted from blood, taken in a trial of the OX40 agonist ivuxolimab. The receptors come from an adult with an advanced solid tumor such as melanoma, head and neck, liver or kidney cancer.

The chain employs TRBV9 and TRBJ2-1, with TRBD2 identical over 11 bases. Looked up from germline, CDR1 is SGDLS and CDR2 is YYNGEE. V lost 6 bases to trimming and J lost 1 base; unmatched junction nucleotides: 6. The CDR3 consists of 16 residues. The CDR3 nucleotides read TGTGCCAGCACCTATAGCGGGAGGGCGTCCTACAATGAGCAGTTCTTC. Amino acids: CASTYSGRASYNEQFF. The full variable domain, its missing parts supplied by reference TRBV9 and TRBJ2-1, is DSGVTQTPKHLITATGQRVTLRCSPRSGDLSVYWYQQSLDQGLQFLIQYYNGEERAKGNILERFSAQQFPDLHSELNLSSLELGDSALYFCASTYSGRASYNEQFFGPGTRLTVL.

The CDR3 loop reads CASSYGRGQPQHF. The CDR3 nucleotides are TGTGCCAGCAGTTACGGGAGGGGTCAGCCCCAGCATTTT. This chain links TRBV6-5 with TRBJ1-5, with D possibly TRBD1 on 5 matching bases. Per germline, CDR1 MNHEY and CDR2 SVGAGI. The germline V and J ends were trimmed by 2 bases and 6 bases, with 8 bases remaining between them. The CDR3 runs 13 residues.

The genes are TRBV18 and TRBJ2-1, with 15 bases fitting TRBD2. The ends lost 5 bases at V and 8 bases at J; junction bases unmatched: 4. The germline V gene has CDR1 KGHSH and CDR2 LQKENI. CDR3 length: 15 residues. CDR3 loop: CASSGLAGGPHEQFF. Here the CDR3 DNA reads TGTGCCAGCTCAGGACTAGCGGGAGGGCCCCATGAGCAGTTCTTC.

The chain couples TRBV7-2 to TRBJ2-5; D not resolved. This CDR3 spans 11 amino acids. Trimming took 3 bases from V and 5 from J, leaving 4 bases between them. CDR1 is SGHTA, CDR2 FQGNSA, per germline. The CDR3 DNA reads TGTGCCAGCAGCTTTAAGGAGACCCAGTACTTC. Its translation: CASSFKETQYF.

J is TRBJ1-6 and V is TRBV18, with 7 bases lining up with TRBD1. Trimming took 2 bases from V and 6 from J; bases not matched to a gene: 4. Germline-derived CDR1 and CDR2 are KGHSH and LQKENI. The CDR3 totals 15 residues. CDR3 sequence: CASSPDRAGNSPLHF. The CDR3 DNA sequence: TGTGCCAGCTCACCAGACAGGGCGGGTAATTCACCCCTCCACTTT.

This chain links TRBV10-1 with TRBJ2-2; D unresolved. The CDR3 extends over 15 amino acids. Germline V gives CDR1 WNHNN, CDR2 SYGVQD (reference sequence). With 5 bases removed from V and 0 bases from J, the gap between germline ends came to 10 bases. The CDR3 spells CASSLHNANTGELFF. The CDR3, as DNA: TGCGCCAGCAGTCTACATAACGCGAACACCGGGGAGCTGTTTTTT.

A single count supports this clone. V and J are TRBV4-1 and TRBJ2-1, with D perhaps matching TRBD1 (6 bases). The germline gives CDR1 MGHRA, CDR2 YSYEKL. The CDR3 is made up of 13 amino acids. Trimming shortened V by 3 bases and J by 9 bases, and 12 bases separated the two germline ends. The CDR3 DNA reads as TGCGCCAGCAGCCAGCTCACAGGGCCTGAGCAGTTCTTC. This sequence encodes CASSQLTGPEQFF.

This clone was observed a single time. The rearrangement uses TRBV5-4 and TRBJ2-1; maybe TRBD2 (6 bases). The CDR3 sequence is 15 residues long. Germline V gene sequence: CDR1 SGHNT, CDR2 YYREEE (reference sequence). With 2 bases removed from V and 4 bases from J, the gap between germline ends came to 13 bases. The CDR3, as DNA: TGTGCCAGCAGCTTCGGGAGCGGGTGGTACAATGAGCAGTTCTTC. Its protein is CASSFGSGWYNEQFF.

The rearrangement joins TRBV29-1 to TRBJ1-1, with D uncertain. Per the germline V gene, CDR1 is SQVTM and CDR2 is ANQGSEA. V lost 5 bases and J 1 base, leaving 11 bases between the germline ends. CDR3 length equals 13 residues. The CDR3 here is CSVQRAPNTEAFF. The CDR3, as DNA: TGCAGCGTTCAGAGGGCCCCGAACACTGAAGCTTTCTTT. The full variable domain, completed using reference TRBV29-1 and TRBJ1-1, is SAVISQKPSRDICQRGTSLTIQCQVDSQVTMMFWYRQQPGQSLTLIATANQGSEATYESGFVIDKFPISRPNLTFSTLTVSNMSPEDSSIYLCSVQRAPNTEAFFGQGTRLTVV.

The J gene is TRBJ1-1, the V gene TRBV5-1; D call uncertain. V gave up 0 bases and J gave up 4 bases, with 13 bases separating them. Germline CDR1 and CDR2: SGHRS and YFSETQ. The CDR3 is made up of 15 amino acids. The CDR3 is CASSLGQLVGTEAFF. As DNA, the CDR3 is TGCGCCAGCAGCTTGGGCCAGCTGGTAGGCACTGAAGCTTTCTTT.

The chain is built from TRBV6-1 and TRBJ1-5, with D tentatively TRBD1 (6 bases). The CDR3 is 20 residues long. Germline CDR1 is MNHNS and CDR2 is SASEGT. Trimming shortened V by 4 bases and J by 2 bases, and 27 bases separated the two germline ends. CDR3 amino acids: CASSGPFLRGADSGNQPQHF. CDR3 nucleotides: TGTGCCAGCAGTGGACCCTTTCTCAGGGGCGCCGATAGTGGCAATCAGCCCCAGCATTTT.

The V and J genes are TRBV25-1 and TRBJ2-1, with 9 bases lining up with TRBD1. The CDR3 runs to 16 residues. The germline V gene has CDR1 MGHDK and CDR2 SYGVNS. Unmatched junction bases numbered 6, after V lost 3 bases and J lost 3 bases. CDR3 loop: CASSDPTGGGYNEQFF. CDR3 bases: TGTGCCAGCAGTGACCCCACAGGGGGCGGCTACAATGAGCAGTTCTTC.

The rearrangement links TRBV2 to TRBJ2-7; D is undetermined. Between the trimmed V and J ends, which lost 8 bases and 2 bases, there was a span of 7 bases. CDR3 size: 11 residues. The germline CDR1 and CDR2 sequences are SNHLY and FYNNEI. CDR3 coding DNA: TGTGCCAGCTCATTCACCTACGAGCAGTACTTC. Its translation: CASSFTYEQYF. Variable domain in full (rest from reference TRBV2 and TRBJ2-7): EPEVTQTPSHQVTQMGQEVILRCVPISNHLYFYWYRQILGQKVEFLVSFYNNEISEKSEIFDDQFSVERPDGSNFTLKIRSTKLEDSAMYFCASSFTYEQYFGPGTRLTVT.

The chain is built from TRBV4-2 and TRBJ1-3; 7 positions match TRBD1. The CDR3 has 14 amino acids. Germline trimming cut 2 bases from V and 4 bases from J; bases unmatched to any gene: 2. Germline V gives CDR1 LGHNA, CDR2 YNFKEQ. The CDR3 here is CASSQTGEGNTIYF. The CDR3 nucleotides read TGTGCCAGCAGCCAAACAGGGGAAGGAAACACCATATATTTT.

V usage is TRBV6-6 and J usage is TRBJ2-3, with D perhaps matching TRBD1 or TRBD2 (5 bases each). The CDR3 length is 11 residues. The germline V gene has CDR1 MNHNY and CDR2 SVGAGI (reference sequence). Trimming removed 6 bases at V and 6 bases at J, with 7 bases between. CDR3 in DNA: TGTGCCAGCAGAGAGGGGGATACGCAGTATTTT. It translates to CASREGDTQYF.